The rows below give T cell receptor beta chains drawn from one sample of a study of blood T cell repertoires in COVID-19. The method was immunoSEQ multiplex PCR; TCRdb's version includes in-frame clones alone and lacks a portion of them. This sample carries approximately 170,000 clones, about 86% of them seen once, and the ten largest clones take 7%. Sequenced sample: peripheral blood. Receptors were obtained from a woman aged 80 or over in a cohort sampled during active or convalescent COVID-19. The CDR3 runs from the conserved cysteine through the conserved F or W. D genes are given only for firm matches. Not all rows give a size; the values are once, few, many and, for expanded clones, a class.

TGTGCCAGCAGCGCAAACATCGCGGGGGGCGAGCAGTTCTTC | CASSANIAGGEQFF | TRBD2 | 14 | NA | TRBJ2-1 | TRBV9
TGCGCCAGCAGCTCCCTCCGGGGAGATACGCAGTATTTT | CASSSLRGDTQYF | NA | 13 | NA | TRBJ2-3 | TRBV5-1
TGTGCCAGCAGCATGGACAGGGGCCCTGCAACTAATGAAAAACTGTTTTTT | CASSMDRGPATNEKLFF | TRBD1 | 17 | NA | TRBJ1-4 | TRBV5-6
TGTGCCAGCAGTCGAGGCGCACCCTCCTACGAGCAGTACTTC | CASSRGAPSYEQYF | NA | 14 | NA | TRBJ2-7 | TRBV6-5
TGTGCCAGCAGTTACCCGACTAGCGGGGGGTCGGAGACCCAGTACTTC | CASSYPTSGGSETQYF | TRBD2 | 16 | NA | TRBJ2-5 | TRBV6-5
TGTGCCAGCAGAACGACAGGGGGCGCAGGGACTGAAGCTTTCTTT | CASRTTGGAGTEAFF | TRBD1 | 15 | NA | TRBJ1-1 | TRBV7-9
TGTGCCTGGAGTCCGGGGGGCAATCAGCCCCAGCATTTT | CAWSPGGNQPQHF | NA | 13 | NA | TRBJ1-5 | TRBV30
TGTGCCAGCAGCCCCCCGAGAACAGGGTCTCGGGAGACCCAGTACTTC | CASSPPRTGSRETQYF | NA | 16 | NA | TRBJ2-5 | TRBV7-2
TGCGCCAGCAGCCCGACAGGGGTCACTGAAGCTTTCTTT | CASSPTGVTEAFF | TRBD1 | 13 | NA | TRBJ1-1 | TRBV4-1
TGTGCCAGCAGTTACGGGACAGGGGTGAACACTGAAGCTTTCTTT | CASSYGTGVNTEAFF | TRBD1 | 15 | NA | TRBJ1-1 | TRBV6-5
TGTGCCAGCAACGGTGAAGGAGGCGACAATCAGCCCCAGCATTTT | CASNGEGGDNQPQHF | NA | 15 | NA | TRBJ1-5 | TRBV7-9
TGTGCCAGCGCTTTGCCCCCTATCAATGGCTACACCTTC | CASALPPINGYTF | NA | 13 | NA | TRBJ1-2 | TRBV7-2
TGTGCCAGCAGCTTAGCCAGGGTGGGCACCGGGGAGCTGTTTTTT | CASSLARVGTGELFF | NA | 15 | NA | TRBJ2-2 | TRBV11-2
TGTGCCAGCAGTCCGGACAGGGTTACCGGGGAGCTGTTTTTT | CASSPDRVTGELFF | TRBD1 | 14 | few | TRBJ2-2 | TRBV27
TGTGCCATCAGTGAGGGCAGCTACAATGAGCAGTTCTTC | CAISEGSYNEQFF | NA | 13 | NA | TRBJ2-1 | TRBV10-3
TGTGCCAGCAGCCCACGACAGGGGTCGACTGAAGCTTTCTTT | CASSPRQGSTEAFF | TRBD1 | 14 | NA | TRBJ1-1 | TRBV11-3
TGTGCCACCAGTGATTACAGGGGGTTATACAATGAGCAGTTCTTC | CATSDYRGLYNEQFF | TRBD1 | 15 | once | TRBJ2-1 | TRBV24-1
TGTGCCAGCAGCTTACGGCTAGCGGGGATCCAAGAGACCCAGTACTTC | CASSLRLAGIQETQYF | TRBD2 | 16 | NA | TRBJ2-5 | TRBV7-2
TGCGCCAGCAGCCAAGATGGCCAGGGCCACACCATATATTTT | CASSQDGQGHTIYF | NA | 14 | few | TRBJ1-3 | TRBV4-1
TGTGCCAGTAGACAGGGAATGAACTATGGCTACACCTTC | CASRQGMNYGYTF | TRBD1 | 13 | NA | TRBJ1-2 | TRBV6-5
TGTGCCAGTAGTACCCAACCGGGACAGGGGACCAGTGAAGCTTTCTTT | CASSTQPGQGTSEAFF | TRBD1 | 16 | few | TRBJ1-1 | TRBV19
TGTGCCACCAGCACCCCCGGGCGGGGAGGAGAAAAACTGTTTTTT | CATSTPGRGGEKLFF | NA | 15 | NA | TRBJ1-4 | TRBV15
TGTGCCAGCTCACCACTGAATACAGGGGGCGCGAACACTGAAGCTTTCTTT | CASSPLNTGGANTEAFF | TRBD1 | 17 | NA | TRBJ1-1 | TRBV18
TGTGCCAGTAGTATTCCGGGACAGGGAGTTTATGAGCAGTTCTTC | CASSIPGQGVYEQFF | TRBD1 | 15 | NA | TRBJ2-1 | TRBV19
TGTGCCACCAGTGCCGGGGTTGTCCCCAATCAGCCCCAGCATTTT | CATSAGVVPNQPQHF | NA | 15 | NA | TRBJ1-5 | TRBV24-1
TGTGCCAGCAGTTACCCGCGGGGGGCTCCGGACGAGCAGTACTTC | CASSYPRGAPDEQYF | TRBD2 | 15 | NA | TRBJ2-7 | TRBV6-2/TRBV6-3
TGTGCCACCAGCTGGGCTACCGGGAACACCGGGGAGCTGTTTTTT | CATSWATGNTGELFF | NA | 15 | NA | TRBJ2-2 | TRBV15
TGCGCCAGCAGCTTGTTGGGACAGGATAATTCACCCCTCCACTTT | CASSLLGQDNSPLHF | TRBD1 | 15 | NA | TRBJ1-6 | TRBV5-1
TGCGCCAGCAGCTTGGAAGGCGGTAGCGGGAGAGAGCAGTTCTTC | CASSLEGGSGREQFF | TRBD2 | 15 | NA | TRBJ2-1 | TRBV5-1
TGTGCCAGCTCTCGGACAGGCCACACAGATACGCAGTATTTT | CASSRTGHTDTQYF | TRBD1 | 14 | NA | TRBJ2-3 | TRBV18
TGTGCCAGCAGCGTAGAGCACATGGGCTCAGATACGCAGTATTTT | CASSVEHMGSDTQYF | NA | 15 | NA | TRBJ2-3 | TRBV9
TGTGCCAGCAGCGAGGACAGGGGGCCCGGAAACACCATATATTTT | CASSEDRGPGNTIYF | TRBD1 | 15 | once | TRBJ1-3 | TRBV9
TGTGCCAGCGCCTCAGACAGGGGGATAGGGAACACTGAAGCTTTCTTT | CASASDRGIGNTEAFF | TRBD1 | 16 | once | TRBJ1-1 | TRBV18
TGCGCCAGCAGCTTACTCACAACTAATGAAAAACTGTTTTTT | CASSLLTTNEKLFF | NA | 14 | NA | TRBJ1-4 | TRBV5-1
TGTGCCAGCAGCACCCGGACAGGGAGGAATTCACCCCTCCACTTT | CASSTRTGRNSPLHF | TRBD1 | 15 | NA | TRBJ1-6 | TRBV9
TGTGCCAGCAGCGTAGCGGGGGTCGGGGAGACCCAGTACTTC | CASSVAGVGETQYF | NA | 14 | NA | TRBJ2-5 | TRBV9
TGTGCCAGCAGTGAACCCGGGACAGGGGTTGAAAAACTGTTTTTT | CASSEPGTGVEKLFF | TRBD1 | 15 | NA | TRBJ1-4 | TRBV2
TGTGCCAGCAGTGAAGAAAACAGGTTAGGGGTCAATGAGCAGTTCTTC | CASSEENRLGVNEQFF | NA | 16 | once | TRBJ2-1 | TRBV6-1
TGTGCCAGCAGCCAGACAGAGAACACTGAAGCTTTCTTT | CASSQTENTEAFF | NA | 13 | NA | TRBJ1-1 | TRBV3-1/TRBV3-2
TGTGCCAGCAGCTTTACAGGGGCCCCGTACTATGGCTACACCTTC | CASSFTGAPYYGYTF | TRBD1 | 15 | few | TRBJ1-2 | TRBV5-5
TGTGCCAGCAGCTTTCGCAGGGTGAACACTGAAGCTTTCTTT | CASSFRRVNTEAFF | NA | 14 | NA | TRBJ1-1 | TRBV7-9
TGTGCCAGCAGTGATAGCGGAGCCTTTAACCTTAAGCAGTTCTTC | CASSDSGAFNLKQFF | NA | 15 | NA | TRBJ2-1 | TRBV6-1
TGTGCCAGCAGCTTGGCCCAGGGGGAAGGGGGCTACACCTTC | CASSLAQGEGGYTF | TRBD1 | 14 | NA | TRBJ1-2 | TRBV5-4
TGTGCCAGTAGTATGAGGCAGTACCTGTTCTTC | CASSMRQYLFF | NA | 11 | NA | TRBJ2-1 | TRBV19
TGTGCCAGCAGTGGGACAGGGCATGGCTACACCTTC | CASSGTGHGYTF | TRBD1 | 12 | NA | TRBJ1-2 | TRBV28